A single TCR beta chain is shown here with its context. Its antigen is not known. Time point indicated: week 5, during vaccination. With topical imiquimod, each dose of the vaccine consisted of 300 ug of mutant IDH1 20-mer peptide. Sequencing used immunoSEQ multiplex PCR; TCRdb keeps in-frame clones, though not all of them. The sample yields tens of thousands of clones, around 78% seen once. This entry belongs to a study of a mutant IDH1 vaccine in newly diagnosed glioma. Study details: Prior therapy was radiotherapy, temozolomide, or both; most received both.

Deletions cut 3 bases from V and 8 bases from J, with 13 bases between. The CDR3 runs 13 residues. Germline assignment: CDR1 SEHNR and CDR2 FQNEAQ (reference sequence). The sequences come from PBMCs, collected from a glioma patient whose treatment included an IDH1 peptide vaccine. V and J are TRBV7-9 and TRBJ1-2; no definite D call. The origin of this receptor is a man aged 40-49 years with glioma. CDR3 sequence (DNA): TGTGCCAGCAGCTTGGGCCCATTGTACGGCTACACCTTC. Protein sequence: CASSLGPLYGYTF.